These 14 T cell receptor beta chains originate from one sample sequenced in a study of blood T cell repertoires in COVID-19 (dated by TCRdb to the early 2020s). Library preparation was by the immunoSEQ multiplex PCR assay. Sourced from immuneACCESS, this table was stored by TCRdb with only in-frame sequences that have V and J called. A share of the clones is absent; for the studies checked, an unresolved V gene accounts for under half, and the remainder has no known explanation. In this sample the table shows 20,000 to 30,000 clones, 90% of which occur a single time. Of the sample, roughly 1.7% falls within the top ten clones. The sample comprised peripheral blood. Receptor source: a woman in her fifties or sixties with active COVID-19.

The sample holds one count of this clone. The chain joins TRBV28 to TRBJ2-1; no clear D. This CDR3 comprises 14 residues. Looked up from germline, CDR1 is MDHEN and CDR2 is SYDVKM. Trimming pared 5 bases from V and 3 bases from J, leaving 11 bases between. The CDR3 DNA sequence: TGTGCCAGCAGTCCCCCAGCGAGCTACAATGAGCAGTTCTTC. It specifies CASSPPASYNEQFF.

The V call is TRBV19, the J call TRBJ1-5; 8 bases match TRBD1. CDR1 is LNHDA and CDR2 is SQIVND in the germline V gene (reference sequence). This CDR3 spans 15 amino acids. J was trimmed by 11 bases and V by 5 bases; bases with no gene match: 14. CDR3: CASSLRTGWTEAQHF. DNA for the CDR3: TGTGCCAGTAGTCTAAGGACAGGGTGGACTGAGGCCCAGCATTTT.

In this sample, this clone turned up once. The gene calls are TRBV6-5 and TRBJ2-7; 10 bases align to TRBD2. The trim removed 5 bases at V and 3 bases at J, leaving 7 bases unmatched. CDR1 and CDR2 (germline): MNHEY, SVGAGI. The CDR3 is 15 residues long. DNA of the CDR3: TGTGCCAGCAGTAGCCGACTAGCGGGCCGCTACGAGCAGTACTTC. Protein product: CASSSRLAGRYEQYF.

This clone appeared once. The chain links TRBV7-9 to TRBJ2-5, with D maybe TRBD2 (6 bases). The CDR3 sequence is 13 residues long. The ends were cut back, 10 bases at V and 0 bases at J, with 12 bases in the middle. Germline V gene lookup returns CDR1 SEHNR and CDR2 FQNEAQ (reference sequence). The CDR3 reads CATLRDYQETQYF. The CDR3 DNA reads TGTGCCACCCTCCGGGACTACCAAGAGACCCAGTACTTC.

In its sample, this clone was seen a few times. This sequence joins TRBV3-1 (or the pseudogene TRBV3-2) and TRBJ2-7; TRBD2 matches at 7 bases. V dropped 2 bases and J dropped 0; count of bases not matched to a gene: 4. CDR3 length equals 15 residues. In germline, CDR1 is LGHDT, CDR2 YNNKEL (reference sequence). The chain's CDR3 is CASSQRTGGSYEQYF. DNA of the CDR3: TGTGCCAGCAGCCAAAGGACGGGGGGCTCCTACGAGCAGTACTTC.

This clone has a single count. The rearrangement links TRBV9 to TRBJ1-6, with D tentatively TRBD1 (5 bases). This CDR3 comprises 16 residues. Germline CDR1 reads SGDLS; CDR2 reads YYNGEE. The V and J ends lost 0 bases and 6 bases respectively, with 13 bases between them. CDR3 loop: CASSVGGARGNSPLHF. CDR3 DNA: TGTGCCAGCAGCGTAGGCGGGGCCCGGGGTAATTCACCCCTCCACTTT.

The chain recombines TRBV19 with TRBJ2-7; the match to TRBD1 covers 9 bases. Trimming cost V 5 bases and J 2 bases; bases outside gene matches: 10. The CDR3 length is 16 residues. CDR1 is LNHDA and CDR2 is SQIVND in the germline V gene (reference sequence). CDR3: CASSPLGQGRAYEQYF. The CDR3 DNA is TGTGCCAGTAGTCCCCTGGGACAGGGAAGGGCCTACGAGCAGTACTTC.

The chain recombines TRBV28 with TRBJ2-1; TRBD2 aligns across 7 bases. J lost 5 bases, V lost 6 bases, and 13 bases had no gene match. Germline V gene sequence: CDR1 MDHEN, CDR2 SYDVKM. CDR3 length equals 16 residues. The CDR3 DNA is TGTGCCAGCAGGGGGTCTGGGGCAGGGACTAACAATGAGCAGTTCTTC. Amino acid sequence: CASRGSGAGTNNEQFF.

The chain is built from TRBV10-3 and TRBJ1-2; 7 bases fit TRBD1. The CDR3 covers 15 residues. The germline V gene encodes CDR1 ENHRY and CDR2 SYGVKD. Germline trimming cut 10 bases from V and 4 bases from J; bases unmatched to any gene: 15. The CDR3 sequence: CASQWGPGQLYGYTF. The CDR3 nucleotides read TGTGCCAGCCAGTGGGGACCGGGACAGCTCTATGGCTACACCTTC.

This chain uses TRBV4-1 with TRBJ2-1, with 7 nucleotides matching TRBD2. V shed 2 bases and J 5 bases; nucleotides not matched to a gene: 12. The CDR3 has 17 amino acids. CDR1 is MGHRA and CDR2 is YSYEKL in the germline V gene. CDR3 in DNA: TGCGCCAGCAGCCAAAAGGTCGGCGGGAGTTTTCACAATGAGCAGTTCTTC. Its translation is CASSQKVGGSFHNEQFF.

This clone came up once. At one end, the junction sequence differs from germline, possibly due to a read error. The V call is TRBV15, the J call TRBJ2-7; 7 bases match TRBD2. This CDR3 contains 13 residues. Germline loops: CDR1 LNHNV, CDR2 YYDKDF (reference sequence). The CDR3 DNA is TGTGCCACCAGCAGAGATCGAGCTAGCGGCCTTCTCTTC. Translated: CATSRDRASGLLF. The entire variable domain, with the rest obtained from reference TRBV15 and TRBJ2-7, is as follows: DAMVIQNPRYQVTQFGKPVTLSCSQTLNHNVMYWYQQKSSQAPKLLFHYYDKDFNNEADTPDNFQSRRPNTSFCFLDIRSPGLGDTAMYLCATSRDRASGLLFGPGTRLTVT.

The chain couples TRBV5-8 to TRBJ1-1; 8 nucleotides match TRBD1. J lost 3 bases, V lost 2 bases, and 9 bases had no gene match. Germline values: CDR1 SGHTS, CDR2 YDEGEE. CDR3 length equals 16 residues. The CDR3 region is CASSFPDRDLDTEAFF. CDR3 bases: TGTGCCAGCAGCTTTCCGGACAGGGATTTGGACACTGAAGCTTTCTTT.

The CDR3 DNA reads as TGCGCCAGCAGCTTGGGTGGGAGGACAGATACGCAGTATTTT. Its translation is CASSLGGRTDTQYF. The rearrangement joins TRBV5-1 to TRBJ2-3, with D possibly being TRBD2 (6 bases). Trimming removed 0 bases at V and 3 bases at J, with 8 bases between. Germline V gene data show CDR1 as SGHRS and CDR2 as YFSETQ. CDR3 length: 14 amino acids.

CDR3 loop: CASSPRSGLAISTDTQYF. CDR3 DNA sequence: TGTGCCAGCAGCCCCCGGTCAGGCCTAGCGATTAGCACAGATACGCAGTATTTT. The V and J genes are TRBV13 and TRBJ2-3; D is perhaps TRBD2 (6 bases). This CDR3 comprises 18 residues. V lost 5 bases to trimming and J lost 0 bases, with 21 bases between them. The germline V gene has CDR1 PRHDT and CDR2 FYEKMQ (reference sequence).